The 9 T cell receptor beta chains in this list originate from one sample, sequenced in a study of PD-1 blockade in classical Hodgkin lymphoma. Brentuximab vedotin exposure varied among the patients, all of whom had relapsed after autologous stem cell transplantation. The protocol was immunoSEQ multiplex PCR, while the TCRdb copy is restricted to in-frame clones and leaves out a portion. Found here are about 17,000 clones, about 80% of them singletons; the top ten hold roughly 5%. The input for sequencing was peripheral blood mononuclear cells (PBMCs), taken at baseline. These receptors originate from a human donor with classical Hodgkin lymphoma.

CDR3 loop: CASSPYPQETQYF. CDR3 DNA: TGTGCCAGCTCACCTTATCCCCAAGAGACCCAGTACTTC. The chain recombines TRBV18 with TRBJ2-5; D not resolved. Looked up from germline, CDR1 is KGHSH and CDR2 is LQKENI. This CDR3 region has 13 residues. Trimming removed 3 bases from V and 1 base from J, with 6 bases in between.

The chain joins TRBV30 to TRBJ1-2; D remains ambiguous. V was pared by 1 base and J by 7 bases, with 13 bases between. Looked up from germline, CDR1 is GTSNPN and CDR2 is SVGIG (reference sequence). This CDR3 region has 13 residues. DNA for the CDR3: TGTGCCTGGAGTGGGGGTGACTTTGGTGGCTACACCTTC. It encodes CAWSGGDFGGYTF.

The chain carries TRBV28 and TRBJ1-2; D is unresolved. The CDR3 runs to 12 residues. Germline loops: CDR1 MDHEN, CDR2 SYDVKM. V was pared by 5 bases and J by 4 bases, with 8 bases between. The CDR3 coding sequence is TGTGCCAGCAGTGCCGGGATCTATGGCTACACCTTC. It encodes CASSAGIYGYTF.

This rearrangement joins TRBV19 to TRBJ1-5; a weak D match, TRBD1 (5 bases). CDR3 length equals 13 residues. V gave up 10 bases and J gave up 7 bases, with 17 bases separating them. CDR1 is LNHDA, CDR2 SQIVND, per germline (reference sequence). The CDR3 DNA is TGTGCCACCGGGGGGAGGTTCGGGCAGCCCCAGCATTTT. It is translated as CATGGRFGQPQHF.

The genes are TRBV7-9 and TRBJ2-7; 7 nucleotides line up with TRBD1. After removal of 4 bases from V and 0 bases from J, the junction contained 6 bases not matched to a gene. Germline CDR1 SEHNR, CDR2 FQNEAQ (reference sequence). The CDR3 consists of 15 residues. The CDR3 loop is CASSSGTVPSYEQYF. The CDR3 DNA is TGTGCCAGCAGCTCTGGGACAGTACCCTCCTACGAGCAGTACTTC.

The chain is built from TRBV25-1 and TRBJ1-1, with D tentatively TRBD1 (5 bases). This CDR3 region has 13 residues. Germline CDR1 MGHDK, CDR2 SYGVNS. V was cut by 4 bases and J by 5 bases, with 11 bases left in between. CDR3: CASSGGVWTEAFF. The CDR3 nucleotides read TGTGCCAGCAGTGGGGGGGTCTGGACTGAAGCTTTCTTT.

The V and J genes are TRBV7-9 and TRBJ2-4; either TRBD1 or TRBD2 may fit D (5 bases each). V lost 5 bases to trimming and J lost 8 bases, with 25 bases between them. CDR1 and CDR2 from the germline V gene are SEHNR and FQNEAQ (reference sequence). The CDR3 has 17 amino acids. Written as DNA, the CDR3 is TGTGCCAGCAGCCAAGAAAGCCCCCCGAACAGGAGGCACATTCAGTACTTC. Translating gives CASSQESPPNRRHIQYF.

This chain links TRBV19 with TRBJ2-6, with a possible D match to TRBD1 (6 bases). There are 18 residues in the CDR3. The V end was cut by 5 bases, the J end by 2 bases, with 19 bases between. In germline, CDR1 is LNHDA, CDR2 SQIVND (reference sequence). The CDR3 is CASSQIRLRGAGANVLTF. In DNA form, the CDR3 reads TGTGCCAGTAGTCAGATCCGACTCAGGGGTGCTGGGGCCAACGTCCTGACTTTC.

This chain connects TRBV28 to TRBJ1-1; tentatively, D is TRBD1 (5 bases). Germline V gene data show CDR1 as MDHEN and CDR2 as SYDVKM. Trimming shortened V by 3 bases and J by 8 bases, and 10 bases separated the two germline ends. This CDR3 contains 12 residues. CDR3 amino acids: CASSFWDGEAFF. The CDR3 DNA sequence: TGTGCCAGCAGTTTCTGGGACGGCGAAGCTTTCTTT.